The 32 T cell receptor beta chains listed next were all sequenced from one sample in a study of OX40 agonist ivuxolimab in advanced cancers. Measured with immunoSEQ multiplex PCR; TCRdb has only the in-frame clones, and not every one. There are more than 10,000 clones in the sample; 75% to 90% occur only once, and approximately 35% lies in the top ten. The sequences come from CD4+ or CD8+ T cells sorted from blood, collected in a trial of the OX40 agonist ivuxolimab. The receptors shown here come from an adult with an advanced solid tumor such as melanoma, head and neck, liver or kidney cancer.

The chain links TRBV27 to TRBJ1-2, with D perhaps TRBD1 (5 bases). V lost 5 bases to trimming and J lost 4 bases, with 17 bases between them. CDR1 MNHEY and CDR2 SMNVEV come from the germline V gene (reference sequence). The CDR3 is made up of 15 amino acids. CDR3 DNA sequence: TGTGCCAGCAGTACCACCCTAGAGGGGAGCTATGGCTACACCTTC. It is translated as CASSTTLEGSYGYTF.

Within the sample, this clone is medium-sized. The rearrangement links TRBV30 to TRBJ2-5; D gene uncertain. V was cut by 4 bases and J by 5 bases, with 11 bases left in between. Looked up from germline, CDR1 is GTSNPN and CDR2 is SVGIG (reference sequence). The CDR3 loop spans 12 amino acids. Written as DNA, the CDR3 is TGTGCCTGGAACCTCCAAGGCGAGACCCAGTACTTC. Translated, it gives CAWNLQGETQYF.

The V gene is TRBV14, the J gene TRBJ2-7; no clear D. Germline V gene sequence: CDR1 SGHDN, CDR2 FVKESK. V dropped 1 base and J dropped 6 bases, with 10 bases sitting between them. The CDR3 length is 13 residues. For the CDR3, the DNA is TGTGCCAGCAGCCAAGGCAGGTTTGGCGAGCAGTACTTC. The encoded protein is CASSQGRFGEQYF.

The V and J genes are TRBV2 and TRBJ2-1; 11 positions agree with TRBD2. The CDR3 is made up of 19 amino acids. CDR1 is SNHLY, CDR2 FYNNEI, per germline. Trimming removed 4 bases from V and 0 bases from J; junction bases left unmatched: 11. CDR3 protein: CASSGGLAGGPSSYNEQFF. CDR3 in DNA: TGTGCCAGCAGTGGTGGGCTAGCGGGAGGCCCCAGCTCCTACAATGAGCAGTTCTTC.

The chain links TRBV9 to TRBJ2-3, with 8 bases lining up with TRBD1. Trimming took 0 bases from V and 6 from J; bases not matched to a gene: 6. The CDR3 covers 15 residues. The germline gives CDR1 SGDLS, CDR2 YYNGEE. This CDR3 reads CASSVEQGASDTQYF. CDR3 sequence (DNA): TGTGCCAGCAGCGTAGAGCAGGGGGCGTCGGATACGCAGTATTTT.

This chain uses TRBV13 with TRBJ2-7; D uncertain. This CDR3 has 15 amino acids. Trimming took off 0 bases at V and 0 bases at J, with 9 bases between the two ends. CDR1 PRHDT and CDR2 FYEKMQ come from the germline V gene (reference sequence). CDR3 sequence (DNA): TGTGCCAGCAGCTTAGGGACTTCGAGCTCCTACGAGCAGTACTTC. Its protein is CASSLGTSSSYEQYF.

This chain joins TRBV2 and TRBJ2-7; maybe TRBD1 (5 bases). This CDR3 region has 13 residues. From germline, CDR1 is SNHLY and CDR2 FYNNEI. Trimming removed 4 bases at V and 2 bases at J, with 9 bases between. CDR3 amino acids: CASSGTLTYEQYF. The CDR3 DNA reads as TGTGCCAGCAGTGGGACACTGACCTACGAGCAGTACTTC.

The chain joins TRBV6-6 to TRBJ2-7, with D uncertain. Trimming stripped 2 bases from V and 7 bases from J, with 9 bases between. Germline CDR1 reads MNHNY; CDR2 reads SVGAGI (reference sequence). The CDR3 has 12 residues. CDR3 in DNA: TGTGCCAGCAGTTACCGGCCCAGGGAGCAGTACTTC. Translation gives CASSYRPREQYF.

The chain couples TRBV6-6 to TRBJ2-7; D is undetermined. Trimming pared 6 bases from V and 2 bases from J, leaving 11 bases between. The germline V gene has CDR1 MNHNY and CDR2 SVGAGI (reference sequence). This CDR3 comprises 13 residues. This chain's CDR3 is CASSSGPTYEQYF. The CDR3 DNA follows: TGTGCCAGCAGCTCGGGCCCCACCTACGAGCAGTACTTC.

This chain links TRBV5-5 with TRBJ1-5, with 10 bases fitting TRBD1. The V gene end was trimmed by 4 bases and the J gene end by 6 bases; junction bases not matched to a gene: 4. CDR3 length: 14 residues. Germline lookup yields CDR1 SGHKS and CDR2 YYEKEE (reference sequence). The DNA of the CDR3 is TGTGCCAGCAGCAGACAGGGGGCTTCTCAGCCCCAGCATTTT. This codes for CASSRQGASQPQHF.

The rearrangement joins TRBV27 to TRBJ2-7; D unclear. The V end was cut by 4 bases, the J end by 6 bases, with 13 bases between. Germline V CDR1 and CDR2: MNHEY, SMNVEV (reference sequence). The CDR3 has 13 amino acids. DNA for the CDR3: TGTGCCAGCAGTTCCTCGTTGAAACCCGAGCAGTACTTC. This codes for CASSSSLKPEQYF.

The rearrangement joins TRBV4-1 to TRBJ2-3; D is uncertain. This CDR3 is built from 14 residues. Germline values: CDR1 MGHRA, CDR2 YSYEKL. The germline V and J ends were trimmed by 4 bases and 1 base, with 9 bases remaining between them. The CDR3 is CASSPTSGTDTQYF. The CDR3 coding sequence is TGCGCCAGCAGCCCAACGAGTGGCACAGATACGCAGTATTTT.

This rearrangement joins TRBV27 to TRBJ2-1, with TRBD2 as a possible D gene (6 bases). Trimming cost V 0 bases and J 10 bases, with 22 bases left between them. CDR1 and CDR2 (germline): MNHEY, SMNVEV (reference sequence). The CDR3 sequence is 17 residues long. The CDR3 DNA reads TGTGCCAGCAGTTTATCGGGGGACTCCGGGCTCCCTGGCGAGCAGTTCTTC. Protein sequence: CASSLSGDSGLPGEQFF.

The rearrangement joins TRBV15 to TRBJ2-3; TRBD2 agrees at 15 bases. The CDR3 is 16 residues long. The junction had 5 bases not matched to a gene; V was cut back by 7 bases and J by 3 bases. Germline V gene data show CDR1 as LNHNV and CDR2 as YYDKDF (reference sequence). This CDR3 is CATNRTSGGATDTQYF. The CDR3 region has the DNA TGTGCCACCAACCGGACTAGCGGGGGGGCAACAGATACGCAGTATTTT.

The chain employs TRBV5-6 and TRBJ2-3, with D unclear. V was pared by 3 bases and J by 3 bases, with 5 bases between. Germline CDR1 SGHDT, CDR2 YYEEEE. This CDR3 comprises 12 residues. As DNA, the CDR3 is TGTGCCAGCAGCTCCCTAACAGATACGCAGTATTTT. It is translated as CASSSLTDTQYF. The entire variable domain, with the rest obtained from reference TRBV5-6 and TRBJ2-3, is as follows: DAGVTQSPTHLIKTRGQQVTLRCSPKSGHDTVSWYQQALGQGPQFIFQYYEEEERQRGNFPDRFSGHQFPNYSSELNVNALLLGDSALYLCASSSLTDTQYFGPGTRLTVL.

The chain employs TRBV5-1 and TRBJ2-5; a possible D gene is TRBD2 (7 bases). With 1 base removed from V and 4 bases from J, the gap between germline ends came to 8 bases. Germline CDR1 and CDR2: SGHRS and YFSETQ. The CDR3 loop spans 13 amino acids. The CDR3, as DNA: TGCGCCAGCAGCTTGAGGGGGGGAGAGACCCAGTACTTC. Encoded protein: CASSLRGGETQYF.

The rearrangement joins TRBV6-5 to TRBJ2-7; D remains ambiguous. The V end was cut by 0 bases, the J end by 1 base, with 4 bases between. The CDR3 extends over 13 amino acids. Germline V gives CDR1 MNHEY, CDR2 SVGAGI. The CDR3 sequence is CASSYSQSYEQYF. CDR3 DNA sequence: TGTGCCAGCAGTTACTCCCAGTCCTACGAGCAGTACTTC.

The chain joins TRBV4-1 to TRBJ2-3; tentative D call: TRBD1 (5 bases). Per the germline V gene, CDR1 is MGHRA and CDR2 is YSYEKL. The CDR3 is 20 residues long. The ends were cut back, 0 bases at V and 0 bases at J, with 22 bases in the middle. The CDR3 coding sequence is TGCGCCAGCAGCCAAGACTTTGACTCCAGGGCCGAAAAAAGCACAGATACGCAGTATTTT. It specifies CASSQDFDSRAEKSTDTQYF.

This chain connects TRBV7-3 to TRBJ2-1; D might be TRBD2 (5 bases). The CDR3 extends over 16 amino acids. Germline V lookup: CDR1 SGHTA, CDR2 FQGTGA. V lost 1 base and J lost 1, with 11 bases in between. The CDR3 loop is CASSLNPGNSYNEQFF. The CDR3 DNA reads TGTGCCAGCAGCTTAAATCCGGGGAATTCCTACAATGAGCAGTTCTTC.

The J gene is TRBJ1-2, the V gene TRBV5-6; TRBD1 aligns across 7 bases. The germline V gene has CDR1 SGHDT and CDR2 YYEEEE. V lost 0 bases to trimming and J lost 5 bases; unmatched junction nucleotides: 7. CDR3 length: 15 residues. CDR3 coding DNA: TGTGCCAGCAGCTTGGAACAGGGGATTAAATATGGCTACACCTTC. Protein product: CASSLEQGIKYGYTF.

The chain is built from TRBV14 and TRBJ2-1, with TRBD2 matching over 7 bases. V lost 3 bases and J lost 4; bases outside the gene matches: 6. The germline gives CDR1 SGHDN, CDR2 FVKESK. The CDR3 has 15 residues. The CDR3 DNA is TGTGCCAGCAGCCACGGGACTACCCCATACAATGAGCAGTTCTTC. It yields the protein CASSHGTTPYNEQFF.

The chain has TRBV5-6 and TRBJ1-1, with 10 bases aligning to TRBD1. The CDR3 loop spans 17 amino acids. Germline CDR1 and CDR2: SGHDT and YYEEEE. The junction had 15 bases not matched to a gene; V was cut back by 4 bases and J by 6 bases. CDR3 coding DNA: TGTGCCAGCAGCCAGGCCGCAACCGGGACAGGGGACCCTGAAGCTTTCTTT. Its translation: CASSQAATGTGDPEAFF.

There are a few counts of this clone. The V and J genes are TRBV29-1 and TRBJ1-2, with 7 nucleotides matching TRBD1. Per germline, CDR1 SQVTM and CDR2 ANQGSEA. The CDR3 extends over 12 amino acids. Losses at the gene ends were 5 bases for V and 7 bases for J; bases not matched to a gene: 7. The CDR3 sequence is CSVPHRGTGYTF. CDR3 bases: TGCAGCGTTCCTCACAGGGGAACTGGCTACACCTTC.

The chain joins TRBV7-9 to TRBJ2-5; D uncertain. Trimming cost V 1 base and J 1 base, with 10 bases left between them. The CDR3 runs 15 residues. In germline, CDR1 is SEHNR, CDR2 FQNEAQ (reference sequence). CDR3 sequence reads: CASSLGVLVQETQYF. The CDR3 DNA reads TGTGCCAGCAGCTTAGGGGTGTTGGTCCAAGAGACCCAGTACTTC.

This CDR3 is CASSRPGQGAKTQYF. For the CDR3, the DNA is TGTGCCAGCAGCCGACCGGGACAGGGGGCGAAGACCCAGTACTTC. The V call is TRBV11-3, the J call TRBJ2-5; 12 nucleotides match TRBD1. The CDR3 is 15 residues long. Unmatched junction bases numbered 7, after V lost 5 bases and J lost 6 bases. The germline V gene encodes CDR1 SGHNT and CDR2 YENEEA.

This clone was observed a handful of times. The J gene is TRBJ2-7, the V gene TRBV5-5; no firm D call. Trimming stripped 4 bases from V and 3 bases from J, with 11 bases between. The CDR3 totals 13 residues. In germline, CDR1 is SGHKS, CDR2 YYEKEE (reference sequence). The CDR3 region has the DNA TGTGCCAGCAGCCCTACACCGAACTACGAGCAGTACTTC. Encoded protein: CASSPTPNYEQYF.

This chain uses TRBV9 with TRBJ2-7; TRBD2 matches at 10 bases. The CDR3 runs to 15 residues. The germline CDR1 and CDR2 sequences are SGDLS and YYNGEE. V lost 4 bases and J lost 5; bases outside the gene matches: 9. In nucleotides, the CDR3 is TGTGCCAGCAGCCCGCGGGTAGCGGGAGGAGACGAGCAGTACTTC. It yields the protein CASSPRVAGGDEQYF.

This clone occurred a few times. In DNA, the CDR3 is TGTGCCAGCAGCGTAGGCGGAGCCTTCACAGATACGCAGTATTTT. Translated: CASSVGGAFTDTQYF. The J gene is TRBJ2-3, the V gene TRBV9; no reliable D call. This CDR3 spans 15 amino acids. CDR1 SGDLS and CDR2 YYNGEE come from the germline V gene. V lost 0 bases to trimming and J lost 2 bases, with 10 bases between them.

This chain's CDR3 is CASSGQTGNTDTQYF. In DNA form, the CDR3 reads TGTGCCAGCAGCGGACAAACAGGGAACACAGATACGCAGTATTTT. This chain joins TRBV7-6 and TRBJ2-3; D may be TRBD1 (6 bases). The CDR3 consists of 15 residues. Trimming left V 5 bases short and J 2 bases short, with 14 bases between. Germline lookup yields CDR1 SGHVS and CDR2 FNYEAQ.

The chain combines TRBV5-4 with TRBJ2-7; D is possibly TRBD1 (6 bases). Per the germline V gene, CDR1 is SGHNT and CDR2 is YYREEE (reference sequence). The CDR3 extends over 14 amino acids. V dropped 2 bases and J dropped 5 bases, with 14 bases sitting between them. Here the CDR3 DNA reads TGTGCCAGCAGCTTAGCAGTCAGGGGAGACGAGCAGTACTTC. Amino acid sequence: CASSLAVRGDEQYF.

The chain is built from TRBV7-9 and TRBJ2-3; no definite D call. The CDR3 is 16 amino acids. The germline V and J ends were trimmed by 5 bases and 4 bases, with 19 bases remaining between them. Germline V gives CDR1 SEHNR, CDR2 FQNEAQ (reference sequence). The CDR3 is CASSVSGQAPADTQYF. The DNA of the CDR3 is TGTGCCAGCAGCGTCTCGGGTCAGGCCCCCGCAGATACGCAGTATTTT.

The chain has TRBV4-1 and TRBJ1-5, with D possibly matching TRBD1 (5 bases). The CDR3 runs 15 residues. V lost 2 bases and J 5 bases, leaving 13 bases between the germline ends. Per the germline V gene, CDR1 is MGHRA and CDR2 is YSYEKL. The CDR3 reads CASSQWKGADQPQHF. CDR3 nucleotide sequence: TGCGCCAGCAGCCAATGGAAAGGGGCAGATCAGCCCCAGCATTTT.